The 10 T cell receptor beta chains presented below share a single source sample, sequenced in a study of low-dose radiotherapy and immunotherapy resistance in tumors. The sample's time point: before trial treatment. TRAV and TRBV primers primed cDNA for both TCRalpha and TCRbeta. TCR amplification used 20 to 25 PCR cycles, a constant-region primer and a V-primer adapter. TCRdb reanalysed the reads using MiXCR and keeps one entry per CDR3 protein. The data show 65,000 to 90,000 distinct CDR3 sequences, 15% to 20% seen once. Sequencing was performed on PBMCs, taken before treatment. The receptors were sampled from a male donor with prostate cancer.

The chain combines TRBV27 with TRBJ1-1; no clear D gene. The CDR3 extends over 13 amino acids. With 6 bases removed from V and 1 base from J, the gap between germline ends came to 9 bases. The germline CDR1 and CDR2 sequences are MNHEY and SMNVEV (reference sequence). Here the CDR3 DNA reads TGTGCCAGCAGGTTAGGCAGGAACACTGAAGCTTTCTTT. Translating it yields CASRLGRNTEAFF.

Ten or more counts support this clonotype. The chain couples TRBV30 to TRBJ2-7, with D possibly being TRBD1 or TRBD2 (6 bases each). The V end was cut by 5 bases, the J end by 1 base, with 15 bases between. CDR1 and CDR2 (germline): GTSNPN, SVGIG (reference sequence). CDR3 size: 14 residues. CDR3 nucleotide sequence: TGTGCCTGGGTTTCCCCGGGGGCTTCCTACGAGCAGTACTTC. This translates into CAWVSPGASYEQYF.

There are many counts of this clonotype. The chain recombines TRBV2 with TRBJ2-5; D unresolved. The length of the CDR3 is 13 residues. V shed 2 bases and J shed 5 bases, with 9 bases lying between them. The germline V gene encodes CDR1 SNHLY and CDR2 FYNNEI. The CDR3 DNA is TGTGCCAGCAGTGAACTACCTGGGGAGACCCAGTACTTC. Residues: CASSELPGETQYF.

In its sample, this clonotype was seen many times. This chain uses TRBV11-2 with TRBJ2-5; D might be TRBD1 or TRBD2, each matching 5 bases. Trimming stripped 5 bases from V and 1 base from J, with 14 bases between. CDR1 and CDR2 from the germline V gene are SGHAT and FQNNGV. The CDR3 covers 15 residues. DNA for the CDR3: TGTGCCAGCAGCGTGGGGGACGCCCGCCAAGAGACCCAGTACTTC. Protein product: CASSVGDARQETQYF.

This clonotype was picked up many times. The rearrangement links TRBV29-1 to TRBJ2-1; TRBD1 agrees at 9 bases. The ends lost 7 bases at V and 6 bases at J; junction bases unmatched: 10. Germline CDR1 reads SQVTM; CDR2 reads ANQGSEA. The CDR3 length is 14 residues. The CDR3: CSGIHRDRVNEQFF. CDR3 bases: TGCAGCGGCATCCACCGGGACAGGGTCAATGAGCAGTTCTTC.

In this sample, this clonotype turned up once. This chain uses TRBV7-3 with TRBJ2-1, with 8 bases lining up with TRBD1. CDR3 length: 13 amino acids. After removal of 8 bases from V and 3 bases from J, the junction contained 3 bases not matched to a gene. Per germline, CDR1 SGHTA and CDR2 FQGTGA. The CDR3 sequence is CASADRVYNEQFF. Written as DNA, the CDR3 is TGTGCCAGCGCGGACAGGGTCTACAATGAGCAGTTCTTC.

By share, this clonotype ranks as medium-sized (0.01 to 0.1%). The V gene is TRBV4-1, the J gene TRBJ2-5; the D gene could be TRBD1 or TRBD2 (5 bases each). The CDR3 length is 16 residues. V was pared by 3 bases and J by 2 bases, with 16 bases between. Germline V gives CDR1 MGHRA, CDR2 YSYEKL. CDR3 region: CASSQAGSGLQETQYF. DNA for the CDR3: TGCGCCAGCAGCCAGGCAGGGAGCGGCCTGCAAGAGACCCAGTACTTC.

The table lists this clonotype with many counts. The V and J genes are TRBV5-6 and TRBJ1-5; 7 positions agree with TRBD1. After removal of 1 base from V and 0 bases from J, the junction contained 10 bases not matched to a gene. Germline V lookup: CDR1 SGHDT, CDR2 YYEEEE. This CDR3 spans 18 amino acids. CDR3 nucleotide sequence: TGTGCCAGCAGCTTGCAAGGGGGCGCTTATATTAGCAATCAGCCCCAGCATTTT. Protein product: CASSLQGGAYISNQPQHF.

This clonotype was recorded many times. V gene TRBV15 combines with J gene TRBJ1-1; a possible D gene is TRBD1 (5 bases). CDR3 size: 14 residues. The V and J ends lost 1 base and 2 bases respectively, with 8 bases between them. Germline V gene sequence: CDR1 LNHNV, CDR2 YYDKDF (reference sequence). The CDR3, as DNA: TGTGCCACCAGCAGAGCAGGGTACAACACTGAAGCTTTCTTT. Its protein is CATSRAGYNTEAFF. Full variable domain (missing parts from reference TRBV15 and TRBJ1-1): DAMVIQNPRYQVTQFGKPVTLSCSQTLNHNVMYWYQQKSSQAPKLLFHYYDKDFNNEADTPDNFQSRRPNTSFCFLDIRSPGLGDTAMYLCATSRAGYNTEAFFGQGTRLTVV.

This clonotype was counted many times. V usage is TRBV3-1 and J usage is TRBJ2-1; D is unresolved. Trimming pared 0 bases from V and 3 bases from J, leaving 12 bases between. The CDR3 runs 16 residues. Per the germline V gene, CDR1 is LGHDT and CDR2 is YNNKEL (reference sequence). The CDR3 nucleotides read TGTGCCAGCAGCCAAGATCGGCAGCGCTACTACAATGAGCAGTTCTTC. Translation gives CASSQDRQRYYNEQFF.